The sequence of this TCR beta chain was determined in a study of early T cells in non-severe SARS-CoV-2 infection. This clonotype has ten or more counts. The target antigen is unknown. TCRdb called the 5' RACE reads again in MiXCR, with one record for every CDR3 protein. The data hold around 28,000 distinct CDR3 sequences, with about 4% observed a single time. The CDR3 totals 15 residues. Trimming cost V 3 bases and J 3 bases, with 16 bases left between them. Germline V gene sequence: CDR1 SQVTM, CDR2 ANQGSEA. Study-wide findings and caveats: The VDJdb matching leaned toward anti-spike CD8 responses and overlooked private and CD4 specificities.

This receptor was obtained from an adult who was a healthcare worker with PCR-confirmed SARS-CoV-2 infection or an uninfected control (not recorded which). The gene calls are TRBV29-1 and TRBJ2-3; maybe TRBD2 (6 bases). The sample taken for sequencing was whole blood. CDR3 region: CSVEVTGRMTDTQYF. The CDR3, as DNA: TGCAGCGTTGAGGTAACCGGGAGAATGACAGATACGCAGTATTTT.